Below are 27 T cell receptor beta chains sequenced from a single sample in a study of T cells in Graves' hyperthyroidism and ophthalmopathy. Amplified regions were TCR beta CDR3 sequences from RNA transcripts. TCR CDR3 regions were first amplified by RT-PCR with HTBI primers. One entry per CDR3 protein, called by TCRdb with MiXCR from the multiplex PCR reads. The data contain fewer than 300,000 distinct CDR3 sequences, about 16% of them singletons. Material for sequencing was blood. The receptors derive from a woman in her 50s with Graves' hyperthyroidism that later progressed to Graves' ophthalmopathy.

This clonotype has ten or more counts. V is TRBV5-5 and J is TRBJ1-1; D gene unclear. V shed 2 bases and J shed 4 bases, with 9 bases lying between them. Per the germline V gene, CDR1 is SGHKS and CDR2 is YYEKEE (reference sequence). The CDR3 extends over 13 amino acids. CDR3 bases: TGTGCCAGCAGCTTTCTGAGTGGCACTGAAGCTTTCTTT. Translated: CASSFLSGTEAFF.

This clonotype was detected many times. The rearrangement links TRBV10-3 to TRBJ1-1; D may be TRBD1 (5 bases). The V gene's germline CDR1 is ENHRY and CDR2 SYGVKD. V shed 0 bases and J shed 4 bases, with 15 bases lying between them. The CDR3 length is 16 residues. The CDR3 reads CAISESGTGAITEAFF. The CDR3 DNA is TGTGCCATCAGTGAGTCAGGTACCGGGGCTATCACTGAAGCTTTCTTT.

This clonotype was seen a handful of times. This chain joins TRBV10-3 and TRBJ1-1; D is unclear. Deletions cut 6 bases from V and 0 bases from J, with 2 bases between. The germline V gene has CDR1 ENHRY and CDR2 SYGVKD. The CDR3 spans 11 residues. In DNA form, the CDR3 reads TGTGCCATCAGAGTGAACACTGAAGCTTTCTTT. Encoded protein: CAIRVNTEAFF.

The rearrangement links TRBV5-4 to TRBJ1-1; 7 bases agree with TRBD1. Germline trimming cut 3 bases from V and 4 bases from J; bases unmatched to any gene: 9. CDR3 size: 15 residues. Germline V gene sequence: CDR1 SGHNT, CDR2 YYREEE (reference sequence). The CDR3 here is CASSSGTAVGTEAFF. In DNA form, the CDR3 reads TGTGCCAGCAGCTCCGGGACAGCTGTAGGCACTGAAGCTTTCTTT.

This clonotype has at least ten counts. This chain links TRBV27 with TRBJ2-7; D perhaps matches TRBD1 (6 bases). V was pared by 2 bases and J by 2 bases, with 10 bases between. Germline V CDR1 and CDR2: MNHEY, SMNVEV (reference sequence). CDR3 length equals 14 residues. The CDR3: CASSLRGGTYEQYF. CDR3 sequence (DNA): TGTGCCAGCAGTTTAAGAGGGGGAACCTACGAGCAGTACTTC.

The chain combines TRBV13 with TRBJ2-1; 9 positions match TRBD2. Trimming removed 4 bases from V and 8 bases from J; junction bases left unmatched: 12. Germline V gene sequence: CDR1 PRHDT, CDR2 FYEKMQ (reference sequence). This CDR3 comprises 16 residues. The CDR3 spells CASSSIAGEGWDEQFF. The DNA for the CDR3 is TGTGCCAGCAGCTCGATAGCGGGAGAGGGCTGGGATGAGCAGTTCTTC.

This clonotype has ten or more counts. This chain uses TRBV20-1 with TRBJ2-1, with a weak D call TRBD1 (6 bases). Trimming removed 7 bases from V and 8 bases from J, with 21 bases in between. The germline V gene encodes CDR1 DFQATT and CDR2 SNEGSKA (reference sequence). The CDR3 sequence is 14 residues long. CDR3 sequence (DNA): TGCAGTGACCTCCCCCGGTGGGGGCGGGATGAGCAGTTCTTC. This encodes CSDLPRWGRDEQFF.

This clonotype was seen at least ten times. V and J are TRBV30 and TRBJ2-7; D is undetermined. The V and J ends lost 1 base and 3 bases respectively, with 1 base between them. The CDR3 is made up of 10 amino acids. CDR1 is GTSNPN and CDR2 is SVGIG in the germline V gene (reference sequence). The DNA for the CDR3 is TGTGCCTGGAGTGACTACGAGCAGTACTTC. The encoded protein is CAWSDYEQYF. Full variable domain (rest looked up from reference TRBV30 and TRBJ2-7): SQTIHQWPATLVQPVGSPLSLECTVEGTSNPNLYWYRQAAGRGLQLLFYSVGIGQISSEVPQNLSASRPQDRQFILSSKKLLLSDSGFYLCAWSDYEQYFGPGTRLTVT.

CDR3 sequence (DNA): TGTGCCAGCAGTGAACGGCACGGAGTCTACGAGCAGTACTTC. This codes for CASSERHGVYEQYF. The chain combines TRBV6-1 with TRBJ2-7; D ambiguous. The V end was cut by 2 bases, the J end by 3 bases, with 11 bases between. CDR1 and CDR2 from the germline V gene are MNHNS and SASEGT. The CDR3 sequence is 14 residues long.

This clonotype has a count of ten or more. This chain links TRBV20-1 with TRBJ2-5; TRBD1 matches at 10 bases. The CDR3 totals 13 residues. From germline, CDR1 is DFQATT and CDR2 SNEGSKA (reference sequence). Losses at the gene ends were 5 bases for V and 5 bases for J; bases not matched to a gene: 5. In DNA form, the CDR3 reads TGCAGTGCTGTGGGACAGGGGAGCGAGACCCAGTACTTC. Translating it yields CSAVGQGSETQYF.

This rearrangement joins TRBV5-4 to TRBJ2-7; no reliable D call. CDR3 length: 13 residues. V lost 0 bases, J lost 5 bases, and 9 bases lay in between. CDR1 and CDR2 from the germline V gene are SGHNT and YYREEE (reference sequence). The CDR3 spells CASSLVDADEQYF. CDR3 nucleotides: TGTGCCAGCAGCTTGGTGGACGCCGACGAGCAGTACTTC. Full variable domain (outside the CDR3, taken from reference TRBV5-4 and TRBJ2-7): ETGVTQSPTHLIKTRGQQVTLRCSSQSGHNTVSWYQQALGQGPQFIFQYYREEENGRGNFPPRFSGLQFPNYSSELNVNALELDDSALYLCASSLVDADEQYFGPGTRLTVT.

The sample holds many counts of this clonotype. This chain uses TRBV19 with TRBJ2-1; TRBD2 matches 7 bases. CDR1 is LNHDA, CDR2 SQIVND, per germline (reference sequence). The ends lost 7 bases at V and 6 bases at J; junction bases unmatched: 12. The CDR3 is 15 amino acids. The CDR3 sequence is CASKNLGGSINEQFF. CDR3 sequence (DNA): TGTGCCAGTAAAAACTTAGGCGGGAGCATCAATGAGCAGTTCTTC.

This clonotype has ten or more counts. The CDR3 reads CSVEDRRRDEQYF. The CDR3 nucleotides are TGCAGTGTCGAGGACAGGAGGCGGGACGAGCAGTACTTC. This chain links TRBV20-1 with TRBJ2-7; 7 bases fit TRBD1. J gave up 5 bases and V 7 bases, and 11 bases lay outside the gene matches. This CDR3 spans 13 amino acids. Germline values: CDR1 DFQATT, CDR2 SNEGSKA (reference sequence).

This clonotype turned up a few times. The chain recombines TRBV13 with TRBJ1-2, with D uncertain. The V end lost 1 base, the J end lost 0 bases, and 12 bases lay between the germline ends. From germline, CDR1 is PRHDT and CDR2 FYEKMQ (reference sequence). The CDR3 covers 16 residues. The CDR3 loop is CASSLEEGRTNYGYTF. The CDR3 nucleotides are TGTGCCAGCAGCTTAGAGGAGGGCCGCACTAACTATGGCTACACCTTC.

This clonotype was seen repeatedly, ten times or more. This rearrangement joins TRBV7-8 to TRBJ1-4, with 9 positions matching TRBD1. CDR3 length: 13 residues. V lost 5 bases, J lost 6 bases, and 1 base stayed unmatched. CDR1 is SGHVS, CDR2 FQNEAQ, per germline. The CDR3 region is CASSRDRDEKLFF. CDR3 in DNA: TGTGCCAGCAGCCGGGACAGGGATGAAAAACTGTTTTTT. Complete variable domain (other parts from reference TRBV7-8 and TRBJ1-4): GAGVSQSPRYKVAKRGQDVALRCDPISGHVSLFWYQQALGQGPEFLTYFQNEAQLDKSGLPSDRFFAERPEGSVSTLKIQRTQQEDSAVYLCASSRDRDEKLFFGSGTQLSVL.

This clonotype was seen a handful of times. The J gene is TRBJ1-1, the V gene TRBV19, with a possible D match to TRBD1 (5 bases). CDR1 is LNHDA, CDR2 SQIVND, per germline (reference sequence). This CDR3 comprises 12 residues. The ends were cut back, 6 bases at V and 5 bases at J, with 10 bases in the middle. In DNA, the CDR3 is TGTGCCAGTAGGGCAGGGAGGACTGAAGCTTTCTTT. The encoded protein is CASRAGRTEAFF.

About this clonotype itself: A much larger clone lies one base from this, so it may be a read error. The chain is built from TRBV20-1 and TRBJ2-1, with TRBD2 identical over 10 bases. Per germline, CDR1 DFQATT and CDR2 SNEGSKA (reference sequence). CDR3 length equals 15 residues. V was pared by 4 bases and J by 4 bases, with 7 bases of the junction left unmatched. Here the CDR3 reads CSAIGAGGVYNEQFF. CDR3 nucleotide sequence: TGCAGTGCTATAGGAGCGGGAGGGGTATACAATGAGCAGTTCTTC.

The chain has TRBV7-8 and TRBJ1-1; 7 bases agree with TRBD1. CDR1 is SGHVS, CDR2 FQNEAQ, per germline. J gave up 0 bases and V 8 bases, and 9 bases lay outside the gene matches. The CDR3 loop spans 15 amino acids. The CDR3 nucleotides are TGTGCCAGCCGCCGAAGGAGGGGGCTGAACACTGAAGCTTTCTTT. Translated, it gives CASRRRRGLNTEAFF.

This clonotype was recorded at least ten times. The chain has TRBV5-1 and TRBJ2-3; possibly TRBD2 for D (6 bases). The CDR3 contains 16 residues. V was pared by 1 base and J by 5 bases, with 17 bases between. In germline, CDR1 is SGHRS, CDR2 YFSETQ. The CDR3 protein is CASSLMTLGEEDTQYF. The CDR3, as DNA: TGCGCCAGCAGCTTGATGACTCTAGGGGAGGAAGATACGCAGTATTTT.

Many counts were recorded for this clonotype. The V and J genes are TRBV6-1 and TRBJ1-5, with no clear D. The CDR3 extends over 13 amino acids. V dropped 6 bases and J dropped 9 bases, with 15 bases sitting between them. Germline-derived CDR1 and CDR2 are MNHNS and SASEGT. Here the CDR3 DNA reads TGTGCCAGCAGCCCCGGGCCACCTGGGCCCCAGCATTTT. Encoded protein: CASSPGPPGPQHF.

This clonotype was counted at least ten times. The J gene is TRBJ2-2, the V gene TRBV28; TRBD1 matches at 8 bases. Germline trimming cut 5 bases from V and 6 bases from J; bases unmatched to any gene: 11. Germline V CDR1 and CDR2: MDHEN, SYDVKM. The CDR3 length is 16 residues. For the CDR3, the DNA is TGTGCCAGCAGTGCCCTCGGGACAGGCCATCCCGGGGAGCTGTTTTTT. Translated: CASSALGTGHPGELFF.

In the case of this clonotype: A much bigger clone sits one base away, suggesting this may be a read error. The genes are TRBV10-3 and TRBJ1-4; D not certain. Trimming took off 2 bases at V and 8 bases at J, with 12 bases between the two ends. This CDR3 has 14 residues. In germline, CDR1 is ENHRY, CDR2 SYGVKD. For the CDR3, the DNA is TGTGCCATCAGTGAGATGGGGAGCGGGGAAAAACTGTTTTTT. It codes for CAISEMGSGEKLFF.

This clonotype showed up many times. The chain employs TRBV20-1 and TRBJ1-2, with D hard to call. The germline V gene has CDR1 DFQATT and CDR2 SNEGSKA (reference sequence). Trimming left V 3 bases short and J 8 bases short, with 16 bases between. The CDR3 length is 13 residues. CDR3 sequence (DNA): TGCAGTGCTAGGTCGGACCGGAGTAAGGGCTACACCTTC. It translates to CSARSDRSKGYTF.

Ten or more counts support this clonotype. V usage is TRBV19 and J usage is TRBJ2-5, with D possibly matching TRBD2 (6 bases). The germline V gene encodes CDR1 LNHDA and CDR2 SQIVND (reference sequence). V dropped 7 bases and J dropped 2 bases, with 17 bases sitting between them. CDR3 size: 15 residues. CDR3 sequence reads: CASNLGGSGQETQYF. The CDR3 nucleotides are TGTGCCAGTAACCTCGGCGGCAGCGGGCAAGAGACCCAGTACTTC.

The chain links TRBV14 to TRBJ2-2, with D tentatively TRBD2 (5 bases). The CDR3 contains 14 residues. V lost 4 bases and J 4 bases, leaving 10 bases between the germline ends. Germline CDR1 is SGHDN and CDR2 is FVKESK. Here the CDR3 reads CASSPRLFTGELFF. The CDR3 DNA follows: TGTGCCAGCAGCCCCCGACTATTCACCGGGGAGCTGTTTTTT.

In this sample, this clonotype turned up many times. The rearrangement uses TRBV11-1 and TRBJ1-1; 8 nucleotides line up with TRBD1. Germline V gives CDR1 SGHAT, CDR2 FQDESV (reference sequence). J lost 4 bases, V lost 5 bases, and 0 bases had no gene match. This CDR3 contains 12 residues. CDR3 DNA sequence: TGTGCCAGCAGCGACAGGGGCACTGAAGCTTTCTTT. Its protein is CASSDRGTEAFF.

The chain has TRBV28 and TRBJ1-4, with D unclear. Germline assignment: CDR1 MDHEN and CDR2 SYDVKM. The V end was cut by 2 bases, the J end by 7 bases, with 11 bases between. The CDR3 has 14 residues. CDR3 in amino acids: CASSLVLSGEKLFF. Here the CDR3 DNA reads TGTGCCAGCAGTTTAGTGCTCTCGGGTGAAAAACTGTTTTTT.